The 20 T cell receptor beta chains below all came from one sample that was sequenced in a study of blood T cell repertoires in COVID-19. The assay was immunoSEQ multiplex PCR, and TCRdb's table has in-frame clones only and misses some. The table lists a few hundred thousand clones, 88% of them singletons, with around 4% in the top ten. Sequencing used peripheral blood. The receptors come from a woman between 45 and 65 years old with active or convalescent COVID-19.

The genes are TRBV2 and TRBJ1-1; 10 nucleotides match TRBD1. Germline-derived CDR1 and CDR2 are SNHLY and FYNNEI. The CDR3 totals 16 residues. Unmatched junction bases numbered 4, after V lost 3 bases and J lost 0 bases. The CDR3 reads CASSEGQGLVNTEAFF. The CDR3 DNA reads as TGTGCCAGCAGTGAGGGACAGGGGCTCGTGAACACTGAAGCTTTCTTT.

This chain connects TRBV2 to TRBJ1-6, with unresolved D. Trimming shortened V by 1 base and J by 8 bases, and 15 bases separated the two germline ends. Germline V gives CDR1 SNHLY, CDR2 FYNNEI. CDR3 length: 16 amino acids. The CDR3 coding sequence is TGTGCCAGCAGTGAAGGGGCCGACGTCGGCGATTCACCCCTCCACTTT. It specifies CASSEGADVGDSPLHF. Combining the CDR3 with reference TRBV2 and TRBJ1-6 gives the whole variable domain EPEVTQTPSHQVTQMGQEVILRCVPISNHLYFYWYRQILGQKVEFLVSFYNNEISEKSEIFDDQFSVERPDGSNFTLKIRSTKLEDSAMYFCASSEGADVGDSPLHFGNGTRLTVT.

V usage is TRBV5-4 and J usage is TRBJ2-7, with 9 positions matching TRBD2. The germline V gene has CDR1 SGHNT and CDR2 YYREEE (reference sequence). The V gene end was trimmed by 3 bases and the J gene end by 7 bases; junction bases not matched to a gene: 8. The CDR3 contains 14 residues. The CDR3 nucleotides read TGTGCCAGCAGCTGGGGACTAGCTTCCCAGGAGCAGTACTTC. Translated, it gives CASSWGLASQEQYF.

The rearrangement links TRBV19 to TRBJ2-7; 8 bases are shared with TRBD1. The CDR3 contains 14 residues. Trimming at V came to 5 bases and at J to 1 base, leaving 4 bases not matched to a gene. Germline V CDR1 and CDR2: LNHDA, SQIVND (reference sequence). CDR3 nucleotide sequence: TGTGCCAGTAGTCTACAGGGGGGATCCTACGAGCAGTACTTC. Translation: CASSLQGGSYEQYF. Looking up the rest from reference TRBV19 and TRBJ2-7 gives the full variable domain: DGGITQSPKYLFRKEGQNVTLSCEQNLNHDAMYWYRQDPGQGLRLIYYSQIVNDFQKGDIAEGYSVSREKKESFPLTVTSAQKNPTAFYLCASSLQGGSYEQYFGPGTRLTVT.

V and J are TRBV6-2 or TRBV6-3 and TRBJ2-7; D ambiguous. The CDR3 length is 16 residues. Germline V gene data show CDR1 as MNHEY and CDR2 as SVGEGT. Trimming stripped 5 bases from V and 5 bases from J, with 22 bases between. CDR3 DNA sequence: TGTGCCAGCAGTGCCCGACCCGGAGTAGTATTCGACGAGCAGTACTTC. It specifies CASSARPGVVFDEQYF.

About this clone itself: This specimen includes other DNA sequences encoding the same CDR3. The J gene is TRBJ1-1, the V gene TRBV6-2 or TRBV6-3; a possible D gene is TRBD1 (5 bases). Germline CDR1 and CDR2: MNHEY and SVGEGT. The V end was cut by 3 bases, the J end by 1 base, with 9 bases between. CDR3 length: 14 residues. DNA for the CDR3: TGTGCCAGCAGTTATAACAGGCGGAACACTGAAGCTTTCTTT. Residues: CASSYNRRNTEAFF.

The chain is built from TRBV6-5 and TRBJ2-5, with a tentative D call TRBD2 (5 bases). This CDR3 region has 15 residues. V dropped 7 bases and J dropped 5 bases, with 20 bases sitting between them. Germline CDR1 MNHEY, CDR2 SVGAGI. This CDR3 is CASNLEGVPGETQYF. The CDR3 DNA follows: TGTGCCAGCAACCTTGAGGGAGTACCTGGGGAGACCCAGTACTTC.

This sequence joins TRBV6-2 or TRBV6-3 and TRBJ2-1; 12 bases map to TRBD2. J lost 7 bases, V lost 3 bases, and 7 bases had no gene match. Germline CDR1 and CDR2: MNHEY and SVGEGT. The CDR3 is 16 residues long. The CDR3 nucleotides read TGTGCCAGCAGTTATTCTAGCGGGGGGGCTAGGAATGAGCAGTTCTTC. Translated: CASSYSSGGARNEQFF.

This chain joins TRBV12-5 and TRBJ1-1; the D is unclear. The CDR3 length is 14 residues. Trimming stripped 4 bases from V and 0 bases from J, with 9 bases between. Germline CDR1 and CDR2: LGHNT and FRNRAP. The CDR3 loop is CASGSMQLNTEAFF. CDR3 nucleotides: TGTGCTAGTGGTTCTATGCAACTGAACACTGAAGCTTTCTTT.

The chain is built from TRBV6-2 or TRBV6-3 and TRBJ2-1, with 8 nucleotides matching TRBD2. Germline V lookup: CDR1 MNHEY, CDR2 SVGEGT. V lost 6 bases and J lost 0; bases outside the gene matches: 10. There are 17 residues in the CDR3. The CDR3 loop is CASSSSGDPSSYNEQFF. The CDR3 nucleotides are TGTGCCAGCAGCAGTAGCGGGGACCCGAGCTCCTACAATGAGCAGTTCTTC.

This clone was picked up one time. The CDR3 protein is CASSLKIPSRTGNSPLHF. CDR3 coding DNA: TGTGCCAGCAGCTTGAAAATTCCGTCCCGAACCGGTAATTCACCCCTCCACTTT. J is TRBJ1-6 and V is TRBV7-2; D uncertain. The CDR3 sequence is 18 residues long. CDR1 is SGHTA, CDR2 FQGNSA, per germline. With 3 bases removed from V and 6 bases from J, the gap between germline ends came to 21 bases.

In this sample, this clone turned up once. V usage is TRBV11-2 and J usage is TRBJ1-2, with D possibly being TRBD1 (6 bases). V was trimmed by 3 bases and J by 8 bases, leaving 13 bases between them. In germline, CDR1 is SGHAT, CDR2 FQNNGV. CDR3 length: 13 residues. CDR3 protein: CASSFPGDWGYTF. The CDR3 nucleotides read TGTGCCAGCAGCTTCCCAGGGGATTGGGGCTACACCTTC.

The rearrangement links TRBV5-6 to TRBJ2-1; the D is unclear. Germline CDR1 reads SGHDT; CDR2 reads YYEEEE. This CDR3 has 14 residues. The V gene lost 4 bases and the J gene lost 7 bases, with 15 bases spanning the gap. The CDR3 loop is CASSQLAMVNEQFF. CDR3 nucleotide sequence: TGTGCCAGCAGCCAATTAGCTATGGTAAATGAGCAGTTCTTC.

The V gene is TRBV28, the J gene TRBJ1-2; 7 nucleotides align to TRBD1. Germline CDR1 and CDR2: MDHEN and SYDVKM. Trimming cost V 5 bases and J 8 bases; bases outside gene matches: 2. The length of the CDR3 is 11 residues. This CDR3 reads CASSHRGGYTF. CDR3 bases: TGTGCCAGCAGTCACAGGGGAGGCTACACCTTC.

J is TRBJ2-3 and V is TRBV29-1; D uncertain. Germline V gives CDR1 SQVTM, CDR2 ANQGSEA. Trimming removed 4 bases at V and 0 bases at J, with 20 bases between. The CDR3 sequence is 17 residues long. The CDR3 DNA sequence: TGCAGCGTTGTACTATCATTCGGCCCCCTCAGCACAGATACGCAGTATTTT. It yields the protein CSVVLSFGPLSTDTQYF.

The CDR3 region is CAWSRTGMANYGYTF. The DNA of the CDR3 is TGTGCCTGGAGCCGTACAGGGATGGCTAACTATGGCTACACCTTC. The gene calls are TRBV30 and TRBJ1-2; D is perhaps TRBD1 (6 bases). Germline lookup yields CDR1 GTSNPN and CDR2 SVGIG (reference sequence). The CDR3 consists of 15 residues. Trimming took 3 bases from V and 0 from J, leaving 14 bases between them.

The chain links TRBV15 to TRBJ1-1; D perhaps matches TRBD1 (5 bases). Germline V gene sequence: CDR1 LNHNV, CDR2 YYDKDF (reference sequence). V was pared by 4 bases and J by 1 base, with 16 bases between. The CDR3 runs 16 residues. The CDR3 DNA is TGTGCCACCAGCAAAGAAATCAGGACAAGGAACACTGAAGCTTTCTTT. As protein: CATSKEIRTRNTEAFF.

The chain carries TRBV5-8 and TRBJ2-3, with no clear D. The CDR3 is 16 residues long. Trimming stripped 6 bases from V and 2 bases from J, with 19 bases between. Germline V lookup: CDR1 SGHTS, CDR2 YDEGEE. Written as DNA, the CDR3 is TGTGCCAGCACCCCGAGACTGATAACCTACACAGATACGCAGTATTTT. This sequence encodes CASTPRLITYTDTQYF.

This chain joins TRBV9 and TRBJ1-2, with D perhaps TRBD1 (5 bases). V was pared by 4 bases and J by 2 bases, with 9 bases between. CDR1 and CDR2 from the germline V gene are SGDLS and YYNGEE. The CDR3 is made up of 13 amino acids. CDR3 sequence: CASSLRQNYGYTF. In nucleotides, the CDR3 is TGTGCCAGCAGCCTAAGACAGAACTATGGCTACACCTTC.

V gene TRBV29-1 combines with J gene TRBJ2-3; 8 bases are a match to TRBD2. From germline, CDR1 is SQVTM and CDR2 ANQGSEA. Trimming took 2 bases from V and 4 from J; bases not matched to a gene: 2. CDR3 size: 13 residues. The CDR3 protein is CSVETGGADTQYF. In DNA form, the CDR3 reads TGCAGCGTTGAAACGGGGGGGGCAGATACGCAGTATTTT.